The 20 T cell receptor beta chains below come from one sample, sequenced in a study of graft-versus-host responses after intestinal transplantation. Processing released intraepithelial and lamina propria lymphocytes from the graft tissue. Generated by immunoSEQ multiplex PCR, the TCRdb table keeps only in-frame clones and is missing some. The profile shows 60,000 to 75,000 clones, about nine tenths of them singletons. Material: ileum tissue, obtained around 350 days after transplant. These TCRs come from a human patient who received an intestinal transplant, so some T cells may come from the graft donor.

The CDR3 region is CASSHRQGVHEQYF. DNA for the CDR3: TGTGCCAGCAGTCACCGACAGGGGGTCCACGAGCAGTACTTC. V is TRBV11-3 and J is TRBJ2-5; TRBD1 matches at 9 bases. The J call may be in error: the DNA end matches TRBJ2-7 better. Germline CDR1 is SGHNT and CDR2 is YENEEA. This CDR3 comprises 14 residues.

This clone was picked up a small number of times. The rearrangement links TRBV11-2 to TRBJ1-2; 8 bases align to TRBD1. V lost 1 base and J lost 11; bases outside the gene matches: 9. Germline V gene lookup returns CDR1 SGHAT and CDR2 FQNNGV. This CDR3 spans 14 amino acids. In DNA form, the CDR3 reads TGTGCCAGCAGCTTAGCCAGGACAGGGCAAAGTTACACCTTC. Protein sequence: CASSLARTGQSYTF. Complete variable domain (other parts from reference TRBV11-2 and TRBJ1-2): EAGVAQSPRYKIIEKRQSVAFWCNPISGHATLYWYQQILGQGPKLLIQFQNNGVVDDSQLPKDRFSAERLKGVDSTLKIQPAKLEDSAVYLCASSLARTGQSYTFGSGTRLTVV.

The chain combines TRBV6-5 with TRBJ1-4; D call uncertain. The CDR3 extends over 14 amino acids. The germline V gene has CDR1 MNHEY and CDR2 SVGAGI. The V end was cut by 8 bases, the J end by 0 bases, with 10 bases between. The CDR3 nucleotides are TGTGCCAGCCGCACCATTGCAACTAATGAAAAACTGTTTTTT. Translated: CASRTIATNEKLFF.

The chain is built from TRBV6-1 and TRBJ2-1; TRBD2 matches at 10 bases. The V gene end was trimmed by 4 bases and the J gene end by 12 bases; junction bases not matched to a gene: 12. The CDR3 has 15 amino acids. The V gene's germline CDR1 is MNHNS and CDR2 SASEGT. CDR3 loop: CASSGLAGEGPGQFF. CDR3 coding DNA: TGTGCCAGCAGTGGTCTAGCGGGAGAGGGGCCAGGGCAGTTCTTC.

This clone has a single count. The J gene is TRBJ2-3, the V gene TRBV5-1, with TRBD2 matching 8 bases. The CDR3 extends over 13 amino acids. Germline V gives CDR1 SGHRS, CDR2 YFSETQ. V trimming: 6 bases; J trimming: 4 bases; junction bases outside the gene matches: 4. In nucleotides, the CDR3 is TGCGCCAGCACTGTCGGGGGGGCAGATACGCAGTATTTT. This encodes CASTVGGADTQYF.

The chain is built from TRBV9 and TRBJ2-1, with TRBD1 as a possible D gene (5 bases). Germline V lookup: CDR1 SGDLS, CDR2 YYNGEE. With 4 bases removed from V and 5 bases from J, the gap between germline ends came to 7 bases. CDR3 length equals 12 residues. The CDR3 reads CASSLQDNEQFF. The CDR3 nucleotides read TGTGCCAGCAGCCTACAGGACAATGAGCAGTTCTTC.

The genes are TRBV11-2 and TRBJ1-1; TRBD1 is a possible D gene (5 bases). The CDR3 runs to 13 residues. Germline V gene sequence: CDR1 SGHAT, CDR2 FQNNGV. V lost 3 bases and J lost 8, with 13 bases in between. DNA for the CDR3: TGTGCCAGCAGCTTTAGTGTCAACAGGGAAGCTTTCTTT. This encodes CASSFSVNREAFF.

The chain has TRBV5-1 and TRBJ1-1, with a possible D match to TRBD1 (6 bases). The CDR3 sequence is 16 residues long. Looked up from germline, CDR1 is SGHRS and CDR2 is YFSETQ. The V end was cut by 4 bases, the J end by 3 bases, with 19 bases between. The CDR3 region has the DNA TGCGCCAGCAGCCCCGGACAGAAAAGAAGGGACACTGAAGCTTTCTTT. Residues: CASSPGQKRRDTEAFF.

V and J are TRBV29-1 and TRBJ2-2, with TRBD2 matching over 12 bases. This CDR3 is 15 amino acids long. The V gene's germline CDR1 is SQVTM and CDR2 ANQGSEA. Unmatched junction bases numbered 3, after V lost 6 bases and J lost 1 base. In nucleotides, the CDR3 is TGCAGCGTCCCGGGACTAGCGGGGAACACCGGGGAGCTGTTTTTT. Translating it yields CSVPGLAGNTGELFF.

This clone was seen just once. The chain couples TRBV6-1 to TRBJ2-3, with 11 bases fitting TRBD2. The CDR3 spans 16 residues. Germline V gives CDR1 MNHNS, CDR2 SASEGT. V dropped 4 bases and J dropped 2; count of bases not matched to a gene: 5. CDR3 protein: CASSGLAGGITDTQYF. The CDR3 nucleotides are TGTGCCAGCAGTGGATTAGCGGGGGGGATCACAGATACGCAGTATTTT.

The chain has TRBV4-1 and TRBJ1-5, with a weak D call TRBD1 (5 bases). The germline V and J ends were trimmed by 2 bases and 1 base, with 18 bases remaining between them. From germline, CDR1 is MGHRA and CDR2 YSYEKL. This CDR3 has 18 amino acids. The CDR3, as DNA: TGCGCCAGCAGCCAATATAAAGAGAGGGGAGGAAGCAATCAGCCCCAGCATTTT. Protein: CASSQYKERGGSNQPQHF.

This chain uses TRBV2 with TRBJ1-3, with a weak D call TRBD1 (5 bases). The V end was cut by 5 bases, the J end by 0 bases, with 14 bases between. Germline lookup yields CDR1 SNHLY and CDR2 FYNNEI. The CDR3 extends over 16 amino acids. CDR3 DNA sequence: TGTGCCAGCAGTCGAATACCAGGGAGCTCTGGAAACACCATATATTTT. This sequence encodes CASSRIPGSSGNTIYF.

The J gene is TRBJ1-1, the V gene TRBV2; maybe TRBD1 (5 bases). The germline CDR1 and CDR2 sequences are SNHLY and FYNNEI. The germline V and J ends were trimmed by 4 bases and 4 bases, with 13 bases remaining between them. The CDR3 spans 14 residues. CDR3 in amino acids: CASSGEAGLTEAFF. CDR3 DNA sequence: TGTGCCAGCAGTGGAGAAGCAGGGCTCACTGAAGCTTTCTTT.

This sequence joins TRBV12-1 and TRBJ1-1; whether TRBD1, the table's D call, matches the DNA was not checked. TRBV12-1 is a listed pseudogene. This CDR3 spans 17 amino acids. CDR3 protein: CASSLGQGAFGSTEAFF. The CDR3 nucleotides are TGTGCCAGCAGCTTGGGGCAGGGGGCATTCGGGAGCACTGAAGCTTTCTTT.

The CDR3 DNA reads as TGTGCCAGCAGTGAGATCGGGGAGCTGTTTTTT. Residues: CASSEIGELFF. This chain joins TRBV2 and TRBJ2-2; no clear D. Germline CDR1 SNHLY, CDR2 FYNNEI. Trimming removed 3 bases from V and 7 bases from J, with 3 bases in between. The CDR3 is made up of 11 amino acids.

This chain uses TRBV10-2 with TRBJ1-6; tentative D call: TRBD1 (5 bases). Germline-derived CDR1 and CDR2 are WSHSY and SAAADI. Trimming stripped 3 bases from V and 7 bases from J, with 7 bases between. The CDR3 has 13 amino acids. The CDR3 DNA is TGCGCCAGCAGTGAACAGGAAAATTCACCCCTCCACTTT. Translation: CASSEQENSPLHF.

The rearrangement joins TRBV4-2 to TRBJ2-1, with TRBD2 identical over 9 bases. Losses at the gene ends were 1 base for V and 5 bases for J; bases not matched to a gene: 9. The CDR3 covers 17 residues. CDR1 and CDR2 (germline): LGHNA, YNFKEQ. The CDR3 nucleotides are TGTGCCAGCAGCCAAGTTCTTGGACTAGCGTTTGACAATGAGCAGTTCTTC. This codes for CASSQVLGLAFDNEQFF.

The chain links TRBV21-1 to TRBJ2-4; TRBD2 is the table's D call and was not checked against the DNA. TRBV21-1 is labeled a pseudogene. The CDR3 runs to 18 residues. The CDR3 region has the DNA TGTGCCAGCAGCAAAGCCTTCCCAAAGGAGGGGCATCGTCGCATTCAGTACTTC. Protein sequence: CASSKAFPKEGHRRIQYF.

The sample holds one count of this clone. This chain joins TRBV19 and TRBJ2-7; no clear D. The V end lost 6 bases, the J end lost 3 bases, and 6 bases lay between the germline ends. CDR1 and CDR2 from the germline V gene are LNHDA and SQIVND (reference sequence). The CDR3 consists of 11 residues. The CDR3: CASSLNYEQYF. As DNA, the CDR3 is TGTGCCAGTAGCCTCAACTACGAGCAGTACTTC.

CDR3 loop: CASSLRDVSSGANVLTF. CDR3 in DNA: TGCGCCAGCAGCCTCCGGGACGTAAGCTCTGGGGCCAACGTCCTGACTTTC. The chain recombines TRBV4-1 with TRBJ2-6, with D perhaps being TRBD1 or TRBD2 (5 bases each). Looked up from germline, CDR1 is MGHRA and CDR2 is YSYEKL. Trimming took 4 bases from V and 0 from J, leaving 13 bases between them. The CDR3 covers 17 residues.